This TCR beta chain was recovered during a study of beta chain features in type 1 diabetes. Across the study: In all, more than 90,000,000 sorted cells from all samples were analyzed.

Looked up from germline, CDR1 is LNHDA and CDR2 is SQIVND (reference sequence). CDR3 size: 13 residues. V was clipped by 4 bases and J by 6 bases, with 13 bases between them. This clone was counted a few times. The antigen is undetermined. The study's findings and limits: Researchers could not determine here whether HLA type influences TCRB rearrangement.

The investigators reverse transcribed all of the isolated RNA, so they sequenced expressed TCRB transcripts. TCRdb's copy holds only in-frame clones and misses some; the assay was immunoSEQ multiplex PCR. The table lists 900,000 or so clones, about a sixth of them singletons. The rearrangement links TRBV19 to TRBJ2-7; D remains unclear. The receptor was derived from a woman aged 18 to 35 in good health. Sequencing was done on a sample of naive CD4+ T cells from blood. For the CDR3, the DNA is TGTGCCAGTAGTACCCTCCCTAGAGGCGAGCAGTACTTC. It encodes CASSTLPRGEQYF.